The 21 T cell receptor beta chains in this list originate from one sample, sequenced in a study of metastatic and nonmetastatic thyroid tumors. TCRdb re-clonotyped the PCR reads via MiXCR. The sample contains 20,000 to 25,000 clones, approximately 25% of which appear only once. Patients had received no treatment of any kind before thyroid surgery. Sequencing was done on a sample of tumor tissue. These receptors came from a female donor with papillary thyroid cancer or a benign thyroid nodule (not recorded which). Some clones in this sample may be carry-over from other donors' samples.

This clone came up once. The rearrangement joins TRBV20-1 to TRBJ2-1; D possibly corresponds to TRBD2 (6 bases). V was trimmed by 5 bases and J by 6 bases, leaving 11 bases between them. The CDR3 has 12 amino acids. Germline V gives CDR1 DFQATT, CDR2 SNEGSKA (reference sequence). CDR3 nucleotide sequence: TGCAGTGCTCCCACTAGCTTCAATGAGCAGTTCTTC. This gives the protein CSAPTSFNEQFF.

The J gene is TRBJ2-1, the V gene TRBV13; D unclear. CDR1 is PRHDT and CDR2 is FYEKMQ in the germline V gene (reference sequence). The CDR3 extends over 14 amino acids. V dropped 8 bases and J dropped 10 bases, with 21 bases sitting between them. The CDR3 loop reads CASSQYNLRYEQFF. CDR3 bases: TGTGCCAGCTCTCAGTATAACTTGCGATACGAGCAGTTCTTC.

This clone showed up many times. J is TRBJ2-5 and V is TRBV3-1; D is perhaps TRBD1 or TRBD2 (7 bases each). Germline V gene sequence: CDR1 LGHDT, CDR2 YNNKEL (reference sequence). This CDR3 spans 16 amino acids. V shed 1 base and J shed 2 bases, with 14 bases lying between them. In nucleotides, the CDR3 is TGTGCCAGCAGCCAAGGCGGCAGGGGGGGACAAGAGACCCAGTACTTC. Amino acids: CASSQGGRGGQETQYF.

This clone was detected many times. The identical CDR3 is also encoded by other nucleotide sequences in the sample. V gene TRBV5-4 combines with J gene TRBJ2-5; TRBD2 matches 15 bases. Trimming at V came to 0 bases and at J to 3 bases, leaving 9 bases not matched to a gene. Per germline, CDR1 SGHNT and CDR2 YYREEE (reference sequence). CDR3 length equals 19 residues. CDR3 region: CASSLDSWTSGGAKETQYF. The CDR3, as DNA: TGTGCCAGCAGCTTGGATAGTTGGACTAGCGGGGGGGCCAAAGAGACCCAGTACTTC.

The genes are TRBV7-2 and TRBJ2-6; D remains ambiguous. Trimming took off 5 bases at V and 4 bases at J, with 9 bases between the two ends. The V gene's germline CDR1 is SGHTA and CDR2 FQGNSA. This CDR3 is built from 14 residues. The DNA of the CDR3 is TGTGCCAGCAGCCCCATAGTCGGGGCCAACGTCCTGACTTTC. Amino acids: CASSPIVGANVLTF.

This clone was seen at least ten times. CDR3 in amino acids: CASSSKGGGTGELFF. The DNA of the CDR3 is TGTGCCAGCAGCTCTAAGGGGGGTGGCACCGGGGAGCTGTTTTTT. The V and J genes are TRBV11-2 and TRBJ2-2; possibly TRBD1 or TRBD2 for D (6 bases each). The germline gives CDR1 SGHAT, CDR2 FQNNGV. The CDR3 contains 15 residues. Between the trimmed V and J ends, which lost 4 bases and 4 bases, there was a span of 13 bases.

The V gene is TRBV6-4, the J gene TRBJ2-2, with D perhaps matching TRBD1 or TRBD2 (6 bases each). Trimming pared 3 bases from V and 10 bases from J, leaving 21 bases between. The CDR3 spans 16 residues. Looked up from germline, CDR1 is MRHNA and CDR2 is SNTAGT. DNA of the CDR3: TGTGCCAGCAGTGAATCGTGGGGGGCCTACACCTTGGAGCTGTTTTTT. Its protein product is CASSESWGAYTLELFF.

This clone was detected a few times. It may be a read error: a sequence one base away is much more abundant. This chain links TRBV9 with TRBJ2-1; 11 bases map to TRBD1. The germline gives CDR1 SGDLS, CDR2 YYNGEE. After removal of 4 bases from V and 0 bases from J, the junction contained 6 bases not matched to a gene. There are 17 residues in the CDR3. For the CDR3, the DNA is TGTGCCAGCAGCCCCCGGACAGGGGGCGTCTCCTACAATGAGCAGTTCTTC. Translated: CASSPRTGGVSYNEQFF. The full variable domain, rest sourced from reference TRBV9 and TRBJ2-1, is DSGVTQTPKHLITATGQRVTLRCSPRSGDLSVYWYQQSLDQGLQFLIQYYNGEERAKGNILERFSAQQFPDLHSELNLSSLELGDSALYFCASSPRTGGVSYNEQFFGPGTRLTVL.

This clone occurred many times. The chain joins TRBV19 to TRBJ2-2, with 15 positions matching TRBD2. The trim removed 4 bases at V and 2 bases at J, leaving 5 bases unmatched. Germline CDR1 is LNHDA and CDR2 is SQIVND (reference sequence). This CDR3 spans 18 amino acids. The CDR3 loop reads CASSTGLAGGTNTGELFF. The CDR3 bases are TGTGCCAGTAGTACGGGACTAGCGGGGGGAACAAACACCGGGGAGCTGTTTTTT.

This clone is medium-sized within its sample. The V gene is TRBV2, the J gene TRBJ2-7; no clear D gene. The V end was cut by 6 bases, the J end by 5 bases, with 17 bases between. The CDR3 loop spans 14 amino acids. In germline, CDR1 is SNHLY, CDR2 FYNNEI. The chain's CDR3 is CASRIQQVSHEQYF. CDR3 in DNA: TGTGCCAGCAGGATTCAGCAGGTCAGCCACGAGCAGTACTTC.

This clone rates as medium-sized. Other DNA variants within this sample encode the same CDR3. The chain employs TRBV5-1 and TRBJ2-3, with 8 bases matching TRBD1. Germline loops: CDR1 SGHRS, CDR2 YFSETQ. This CDR3 has 14 amino acids. The ends lost 4 bases at V and 3 bases at J; junction bases unmatched: 4. This CDR3 is CASSLDRVTDTQYF. The DNA for the CDR3 is TGCGCCAGCAGCCTGGACAGGGTTACAGATACGCAGTATTTT.

At least ten counts were recorded for this clone. The genes are TRBV30 and TRBJ1-1, with TRBD1 as a possible D gene (5 bases). V was clipped by 0 bases and J by 3 bases, with 11 bases between them. The CDR3 covers 14 residues. Germline V CDR1 and CDR2: GTSNPN, SVGIG (reference sequence). The CDR3 region has the DNA TGTGCCTGGAGTGTAGGTTGGGGGTACACTGAAGCTTTCTTT. Translation gives CAWSVGWGYTEAFF.

This clone was seen only a few times. DNA of the CDR3: TGTGCCAGCAAACCGGGACAGGAGTTCGTAGAGCAGTACTTC. It codes for CASKPGQEFVEQYF. The chain uses TRBV27 and TRBJ2-7, with 8 bases that match TRBD1. Germline trimming cut 7 bases from V and 7 bases from J; bases unmatched to any gene: 12. The CDR3 consists of 14 residues. CDR1 is MNHEY, CDR2 SMNVEV, per germline (reference sequence).

This clone was observed many times. The rearrangement links TRBV7-2 to TRBJ2-5; TRBD2 aligns across 8 bases. The CDR3 sequence is 13 residues long. The ends lost 6 bases at V and 3 bases at J; junction bases unmatched: 3. Germline V CDR1 and CDR2: SGHTA, FQGNSA. The CDR3 here is CASSQAGEETQYF. CDR3 bases: TGTGCCAGCAGTCAAGCGGGGGAAGAGACCCAGTACTTC.

This chain links TRBV7-8 with TRBJ1-4; D might be TRBD1 (5 bases). Germline values: CDR1 SGHVS, CDR2 FQNEAQ. The length of the CDR3 is 14 residues. Trimming cost V 5 bases and J 8 bases, with 15 bases left between them. CDR3 in DNA: TGTGCCAGCAGCCCGGAGACAGTAAGCGAAAAACTGTTTTTT. Its translation is CASSPETVSEKLFF. The full variable domain, completed using reference TRBV7-8 and TRBJ1-4, is GAGVSQSPRYKVAKRGQDVALRCDPISGHVSLFWYQQALGQGPEFLTYFQNEAQLDKSGLPSDRFFAERPEGSVSTLKIQRTQQEDSAVYLCASSPETVSEKLFFGSGTQLSVL.

This clone is deemed medium-sized. The chain joins TRBV4-1 to TRBJ1-1; 7 bases are shared with TRBD1. The CDR3 runs 14 residues. Germline CDR1 is MGHRA and CDR2 is YSYEKL. After removal of 2 bases from V and 6 bases from J, the junction contained 6 bases not matched to a gene. CDR3: CASSQPDRVAEAFF. DNA of the CDR3: TGCGCCAGCAGCCAACCAGACAGGGTCGCTGAAGCTTTCTTT.

The chain employs TRBV7-2 and TRBJ1-6; a weak D match, TRBD1 (5 bases). The V gene's germline CDR1 is SGHTA and CDR2 FQGNSA. Trimming removed 2 bases at V and 8 bases at J, with 13 bases between. The CDR3 is made up of 15 amino acids. CDR3 sequence: CASSLQQVWDSPLHF. CDR3 in DNA: TGTGCCAGCAGCTTACAACAGGTCTGGGATTCACCCCTCCACTTT. The whole variable domain, filled in from reference TRBV7-2 and TRBJ1-6, reads GAGVSQSPSNKVTEKGKDVELRCDPISGHTALYWYRQSLGQGLEFLIYFQGNSAPDKSGLPSDRFSAERTGGSVSTLTIQRTQQEDSAVYLCASSLQQVWDSPLHFGNGTRLTVT.

Within the sample, this clone is medium-sized. The chain couples TRBV12-3 or TRBV12-4 to TRBJ2-7, with D possibly TRBD1 on 6 matching bases. The ends were cut back, 4 bases at V and 4 bases at J, with 14 bases in the middle. The CDR3 has 14 amino acids. The CDR3 region is CASSSTGPLYEQYF. The CDR3 region has the DNA TGTGCCAGCAGTTCGACAGGCCCGCTTTACGAGCAGTACTTC.

This clone was counted many times. The chain employs TRBV19 and TRBJ2-5; perhaps TRBD1 as D (6 bases). Germline CDR1 and CDR2: LNHDA and SQIVND (reference sequence). The CDR3 runs 14 residues. Trimming removed 5 bases from V and 0 bases from J, with 10 bases in between. The CDR3 region has the DNA TGTGCCAGTAGTTCCGGGACAAACCAAGAGACCCAGTACTTC. This encodes CASSSGTNQETQYF. Using reference TRBV19 and TRBJ2-5 for the parts outside the CDR3, the full variable domain is DGGITQSPKYLFRKEGQNVTLSCEQNLNHDAMYWYRQDPGQGLRLIYYSQIVNDFQKGDIAEGYSVSREKKESFPLTVTSAQKNPTAFYLCASSSGTNQETQYFGPGTRLLVL.

The chain links TRBV3-1 to TRBJ1-2, with D possibly matching TRBD1 (6 bases). The germline V and J ends were trimmed by 3 bases and 3 bases, with 8 bases remaining between them. Germline CDR1 is LGHDT and CDR2 is YNNKEL (reference sequence). The CDR3 spans 13 residues. CDR3 amino acids: CASSQEGDYGYTF. DNA for the CDR3: TGTGCCAGCAGCCAGGAGGGGGACTATGGCTACACCTTC.

This clone is categorized as medium-sized (0.01 to 0.1%). J is TRBJ2-7 and V is TRBV27, with D maybe TRBD1 (5 bases). The V gene's germline CDR1 is MNHEY and CDR2 SMNVEV (reference sequence). The CDR3 loop spans 15 amino acids. V was clipped by 5 bases and J by 3 bases, with 17 bases between them. CDR3 sequence: CASSPPKGWGYEQYF. The CDR3 coding sequence is TGTGCCAGCAGTCCTCCAAAGGGGTGGGGCTACGAGCAGTACTTC.